One T cell receptor (beta chain) is described in this entry. Its antigen is undetermined. The data were obtained in a study of T cell repertoires in cytomegalovirus infection. Across the whole study: Public TCR beta signature analysis indicated the presence of both CMV infection and matching HLA type.

TCRdb independently ran MiXCR on the reads; one entry per CDR3 protein. The sample lists about 740,000 distinct CDR3 sequences, under 40% seen once, with 2.8% in the top ten. Germline V gives CDR1 MDHEN, CDR2 SYDVKM. The CDR3 has 15 residues. Study-wide findings and caveats: Carriers of CMV and the relevant HLA type were discriminated by public TCR beta frequency.

The sequenced sample was PBMCs. This chain links TRBV28 with TRBJ2-7; D possibly matches TRBD1 or TRBD2 (5 bases each). This sequence originates from a human donor in good health (CMV status not recorded). Some clones in this sample may be carry-over from other donors' samples. The CDR3 DNA follows: TGTTACAGCAGTTCGGTTCGGGACGACTCCTACGAGCAGTACTTC. Translated, it gives CYSSSVRDDSYEQYF.